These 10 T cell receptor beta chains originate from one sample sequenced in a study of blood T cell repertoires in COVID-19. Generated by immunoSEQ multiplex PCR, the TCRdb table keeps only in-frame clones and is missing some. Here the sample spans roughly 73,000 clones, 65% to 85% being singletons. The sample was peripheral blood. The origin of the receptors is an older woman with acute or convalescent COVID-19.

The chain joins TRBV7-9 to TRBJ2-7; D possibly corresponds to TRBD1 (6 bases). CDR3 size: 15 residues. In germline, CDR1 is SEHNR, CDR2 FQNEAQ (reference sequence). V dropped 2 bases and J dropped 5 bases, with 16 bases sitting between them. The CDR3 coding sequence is TGTGCCAGCAGCTTAATGGGTGTCAGGGGTCACGAGCAGTACTTC. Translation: CASSLMGVRGHEQYF.

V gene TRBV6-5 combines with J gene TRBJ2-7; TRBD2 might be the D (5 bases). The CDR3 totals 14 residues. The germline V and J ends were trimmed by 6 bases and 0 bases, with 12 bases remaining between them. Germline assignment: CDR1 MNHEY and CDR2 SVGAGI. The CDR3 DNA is TGTGCCAGCAGGAGGACTGTAACCTCCTACGAGCAGTACTTC. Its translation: CASRRTVTSYEQYF.

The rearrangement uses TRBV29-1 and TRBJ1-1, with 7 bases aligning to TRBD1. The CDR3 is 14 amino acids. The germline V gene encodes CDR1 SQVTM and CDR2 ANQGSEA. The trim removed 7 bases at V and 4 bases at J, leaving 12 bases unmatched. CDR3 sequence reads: CSAGQVGSGTEAFF. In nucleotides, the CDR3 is TGCAGCGCCGGACAGGTTGGAAGTGGCACTGAAGCTTTCTTT.

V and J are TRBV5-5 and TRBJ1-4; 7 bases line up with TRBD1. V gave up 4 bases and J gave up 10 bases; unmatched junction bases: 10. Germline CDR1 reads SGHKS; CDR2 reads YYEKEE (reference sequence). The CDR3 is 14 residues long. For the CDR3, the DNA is TGTGCCAGCAGCCAGGGGGATTCCGCGGGAAAACTGTTTTTT. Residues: CASSQGDSAGKLFF.

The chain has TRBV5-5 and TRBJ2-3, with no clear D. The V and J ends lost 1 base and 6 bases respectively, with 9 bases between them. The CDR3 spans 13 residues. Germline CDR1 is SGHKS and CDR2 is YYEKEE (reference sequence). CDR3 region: CASSLRVSDTQYF. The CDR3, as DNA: TGTGCCAGCAGCTTGCGCGTTTCGGATACGCAGTATTTT.

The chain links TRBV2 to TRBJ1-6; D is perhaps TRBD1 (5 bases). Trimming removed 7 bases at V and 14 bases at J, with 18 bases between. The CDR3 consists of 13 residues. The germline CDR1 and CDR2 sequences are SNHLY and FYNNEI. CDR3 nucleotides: TGTGCCAGCACCCGGACGGGGGGTCTGGCCCTCCACTTT. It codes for CASTRTGGLALHF. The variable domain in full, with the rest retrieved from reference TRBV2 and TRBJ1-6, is EPEVTQTPSHQVTQMGQEVILRCVPISNHLYFYWYRQILGQKVEFLVSFYNNEISEKSEIFDDQFSVERPDGSNFTLKIRSTKLEDSAMYFCASTRTGGLALHFGNGTRLTVT.

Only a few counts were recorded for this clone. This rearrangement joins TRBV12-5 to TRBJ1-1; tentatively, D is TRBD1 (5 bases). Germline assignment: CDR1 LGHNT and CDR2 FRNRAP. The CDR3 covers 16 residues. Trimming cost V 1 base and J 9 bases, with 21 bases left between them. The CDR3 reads CASGLAAGRSVAQAFF. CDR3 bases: TGTGCTAGTGGTTTGGCGGCAGGGCGTTCAGTCGCTCAAGCTTTCTTT.

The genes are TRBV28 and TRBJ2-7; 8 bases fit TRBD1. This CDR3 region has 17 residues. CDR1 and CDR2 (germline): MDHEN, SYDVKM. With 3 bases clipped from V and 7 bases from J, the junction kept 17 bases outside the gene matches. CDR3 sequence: CASSFQGGSGGLSEQYF. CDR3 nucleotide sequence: TGTGCCAGCAGTTTTCAGGGAGGATCAGGGGGCTTATCTGAGCAGTACTTC.

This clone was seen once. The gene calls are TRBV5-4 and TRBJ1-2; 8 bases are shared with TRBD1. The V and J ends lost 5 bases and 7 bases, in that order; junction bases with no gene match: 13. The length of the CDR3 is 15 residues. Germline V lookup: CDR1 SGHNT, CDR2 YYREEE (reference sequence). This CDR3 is CASRAKQGQVRGYTF. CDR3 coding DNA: TGTGCCAGCAGGGCAAAACAGGGACAGGTTCGTGGCTACACCTTC.

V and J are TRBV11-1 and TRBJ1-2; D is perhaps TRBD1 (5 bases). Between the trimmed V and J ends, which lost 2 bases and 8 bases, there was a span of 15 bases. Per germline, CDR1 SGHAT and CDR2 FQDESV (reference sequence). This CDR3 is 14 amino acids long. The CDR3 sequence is CASSLYSGDEGYTF. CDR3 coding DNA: TGTGCCAGCAGCTTATATTCGGGGGATGAAGGCTACACCTTC.